The clone carrying this T cell receptor beta chain came up once. Per germline, CDR1 MNHEY and CDR2 SVGEGT. The CDR3 is 16 amino acids. V lost 4 bases, J lost 5 bases, and 7 bases stayed unmatched. The table came from immunoSEQ multiplex PCR; TCRdb's copy has only in-frame clones and leaves some out. The sample has around 70,000 clones, around 93% seen once. The data are from a study of control samples from healthy donors and cancer patients. This clonotype originated in a woman under 40 in good health. The rearrangement uses TRBV6-2 or TRBV6-3 and TRBJ2-5, with 13 bases aligning to TRBD2. Material for sequencing was blood. The CDR3 nucleotides are TGTGCCAGCAGTTCTCGACTAGCGGGGGGCAGTGAGACCCAGTACTTC. Protein sequence: CASSSRLAGGSETQYF.